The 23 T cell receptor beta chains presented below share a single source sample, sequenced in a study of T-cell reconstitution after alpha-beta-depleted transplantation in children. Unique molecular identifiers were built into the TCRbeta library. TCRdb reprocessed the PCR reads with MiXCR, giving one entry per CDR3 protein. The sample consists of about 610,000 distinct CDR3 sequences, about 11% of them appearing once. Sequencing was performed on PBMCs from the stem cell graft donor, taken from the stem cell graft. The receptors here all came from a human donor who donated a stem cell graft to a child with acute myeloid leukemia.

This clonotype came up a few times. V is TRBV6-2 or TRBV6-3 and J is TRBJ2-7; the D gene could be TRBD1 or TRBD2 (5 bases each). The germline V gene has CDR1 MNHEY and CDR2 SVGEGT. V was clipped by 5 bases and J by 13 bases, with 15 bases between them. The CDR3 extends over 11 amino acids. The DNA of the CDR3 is TGTGCCAGCAGTAGGGACCGTCAGAATTACTTC. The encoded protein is CASSRDRQNYF.

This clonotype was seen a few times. Here the CDR3 reads CASRESAVNEKLFF. The CDR3 nucleotides read TGTGCCAGCAGAGAGTCGGCAGTTAATGAAAAACTGTTTTTT. V is TRBV6-4 and J is TRBJ1-4, with unresolved D. The CDR3 covers 14 residues. With 6 bases removed from V and 4 bases from J, the gap between germline ends came to 12 bases. Germline-derived CDR1 and CDR2 are MRHNA and SNTAGT.

The CDR3 reads CAWRDLSGMFF. The CDR3 DNA is TGTGCCTGGAGGGACCTCTCGGGTATGTTCTTC. The chain joins TRBV30 to TRBJ2-1; D gene unclear. CDR3 length equals 11 residues. Trimming took off 3 bases at V and 15 bases at J, with 15 bases between the two ends. Germline V lookup: CDR1 GTSNPN, CDR2 SVGIG (reference sequence). The full variable domain, completed using reference TRBV30 and TRBJ2-1, is SQTIHQWPATLVQPVGSPLSLECTVEGTSNPNLYWYRQAAGRGLQLLFYSVGIGQISSEVPQNLSASRPQDRQFILSSKKLLLSDSGFYLCAWRDLSGMFFGPGTRLTVL.

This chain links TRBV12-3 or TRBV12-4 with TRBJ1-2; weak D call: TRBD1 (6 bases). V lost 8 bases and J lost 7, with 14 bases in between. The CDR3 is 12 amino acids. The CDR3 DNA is TGTGCCAGCTTCTGGGGGCTCGGTGGCTACACCTTC. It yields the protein CASFWGLGGYTF.

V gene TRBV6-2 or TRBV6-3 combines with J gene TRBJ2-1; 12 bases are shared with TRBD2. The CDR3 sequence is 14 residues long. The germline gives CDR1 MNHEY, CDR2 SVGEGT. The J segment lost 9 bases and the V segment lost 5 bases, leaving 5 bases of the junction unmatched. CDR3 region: CASSQLAGGGEQFF. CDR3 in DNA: TGTGCCAGCAGTCAACTAGCGGGAGGCGGTGAGCAGTTCTTC.

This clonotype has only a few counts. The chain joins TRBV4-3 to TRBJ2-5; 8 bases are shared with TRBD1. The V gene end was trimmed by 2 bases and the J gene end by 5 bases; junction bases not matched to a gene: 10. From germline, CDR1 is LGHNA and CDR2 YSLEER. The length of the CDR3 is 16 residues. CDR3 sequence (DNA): TGCGCCAGCAGCCAAAAGGACAGGGACCCGCGGGAGACCCAGTACTTC. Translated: CASSQKDRDPRETQYF.

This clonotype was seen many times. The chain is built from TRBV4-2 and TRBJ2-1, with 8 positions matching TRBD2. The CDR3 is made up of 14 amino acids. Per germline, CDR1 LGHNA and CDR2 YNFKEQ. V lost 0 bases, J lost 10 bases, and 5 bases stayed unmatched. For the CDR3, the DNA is TGTGCCAGCAGCCAAGATGCGGGACTAGGGGAGCAGTTCTTC. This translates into CASSQDAGLGEQFF.

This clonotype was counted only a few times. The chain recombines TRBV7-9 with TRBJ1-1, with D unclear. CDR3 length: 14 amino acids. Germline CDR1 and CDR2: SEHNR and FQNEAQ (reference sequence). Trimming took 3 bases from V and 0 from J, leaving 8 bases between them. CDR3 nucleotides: TGTGCCAGCAGCTTTACTGGGATGAACACTGAAGCTTTCTTT. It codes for CASSFTGMNTEAFF.

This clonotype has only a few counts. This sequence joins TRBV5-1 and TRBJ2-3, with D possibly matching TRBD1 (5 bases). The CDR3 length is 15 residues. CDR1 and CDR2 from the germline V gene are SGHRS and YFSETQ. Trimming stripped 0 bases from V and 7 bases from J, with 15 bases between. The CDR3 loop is CASSLASDGQHTQYF. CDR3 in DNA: TGCGCCAGCAGCTTGGCGTCCGACGGACAACATACGCAGTATTTT.

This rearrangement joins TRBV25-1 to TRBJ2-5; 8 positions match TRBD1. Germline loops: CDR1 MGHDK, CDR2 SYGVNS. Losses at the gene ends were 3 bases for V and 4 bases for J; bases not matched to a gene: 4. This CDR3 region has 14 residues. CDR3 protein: CASSDTQGAETQYF. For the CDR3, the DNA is TGTGCCAGCAGTGACACTCAGGGGGCAGAGACCCAGTACTTC.

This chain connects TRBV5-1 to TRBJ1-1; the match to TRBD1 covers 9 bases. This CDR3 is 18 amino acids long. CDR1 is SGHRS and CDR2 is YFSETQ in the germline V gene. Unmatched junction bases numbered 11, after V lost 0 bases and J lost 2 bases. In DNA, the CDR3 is TGCGCCAGCAGCTTGGCTGGGAGTATGGGACAGGGAAACACTGAAGCTTTCTTT. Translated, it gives CASSLAGSMGQGNTEAFF.

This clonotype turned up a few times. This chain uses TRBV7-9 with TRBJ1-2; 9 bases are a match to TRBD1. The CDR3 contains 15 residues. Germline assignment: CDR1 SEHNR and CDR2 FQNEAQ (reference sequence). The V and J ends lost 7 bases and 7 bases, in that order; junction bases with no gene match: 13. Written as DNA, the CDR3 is TGTGCCAGCACCATCGCCGGGACAGGGTACTTTGGCTACACCTTC. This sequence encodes CASTIAGTGYFGYTF. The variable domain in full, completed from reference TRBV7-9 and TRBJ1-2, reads DTGVSQNPRHKITKRGQNVTFRCDPISEHNRLYWYRQTLGQGPEFLTYFQNEAQLEKSRLLSDRFSAERPKGSFSTLEIQRTEQGDSAMYLCASTIAGTGYFGYTFGSGTRLTVV.

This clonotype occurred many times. The CDR3, as DNA: TGTGCCACCAGCAGAGTTGGGACCAACTTAGATACGCAGTATTTT. Residues: CATSRVGTNLDTQYF. The genes are TRBV15 and TRBJ2-3; perhaps D is TRBD1 or TRBD2 (5 bases each). Between the trimmed V and J ends, which lost 1 base and 5 bases, there was a span of 13 bases. The germline V gene encodes CDR1 LNHNV and CDR2 YYDKDF (reference sequence). This CDR3 has 15 residues.

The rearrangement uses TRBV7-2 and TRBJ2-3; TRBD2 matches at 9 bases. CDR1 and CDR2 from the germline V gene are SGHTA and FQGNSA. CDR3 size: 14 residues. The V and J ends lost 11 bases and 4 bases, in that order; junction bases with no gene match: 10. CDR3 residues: CASEREASSDTQYF. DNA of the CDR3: TGTGCCTCGGAGCGGGAGGCCTCCTCAGATACGCAGTATTTT.

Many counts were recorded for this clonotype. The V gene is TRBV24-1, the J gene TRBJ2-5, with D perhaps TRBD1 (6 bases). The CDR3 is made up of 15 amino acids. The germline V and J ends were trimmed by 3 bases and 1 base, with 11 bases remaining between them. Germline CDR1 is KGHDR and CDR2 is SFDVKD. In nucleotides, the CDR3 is TGTGCCACCAGTGATGCCGTGGACAGCCAAGAGACCCAGTACTTC. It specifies CATSDAVDSQETQYF.

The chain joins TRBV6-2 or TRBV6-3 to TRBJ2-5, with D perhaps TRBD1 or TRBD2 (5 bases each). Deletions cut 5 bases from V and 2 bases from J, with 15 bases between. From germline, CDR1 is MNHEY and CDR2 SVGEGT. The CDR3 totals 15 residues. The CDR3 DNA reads TGTGCCAGCAGTACCGGAGGACAAGTACAAGAGACCCAGTACTTC. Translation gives CASSTGGQVQETQYF.

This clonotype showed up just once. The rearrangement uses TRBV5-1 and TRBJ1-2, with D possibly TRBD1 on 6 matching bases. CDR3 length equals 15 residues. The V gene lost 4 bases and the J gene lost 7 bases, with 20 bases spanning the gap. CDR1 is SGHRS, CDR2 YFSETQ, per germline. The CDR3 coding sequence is TGCGCCAGCAGCGTGGGGGACATCGGGAATATTGGCTACACCTTC. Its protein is CASSVGDIGNIGYTF.

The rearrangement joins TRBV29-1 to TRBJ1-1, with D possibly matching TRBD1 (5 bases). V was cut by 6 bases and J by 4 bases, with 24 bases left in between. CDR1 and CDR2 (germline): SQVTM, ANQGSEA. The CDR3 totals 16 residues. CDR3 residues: CSVSKGAGPMPTEAFF. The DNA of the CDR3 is TGCAGCGTGTCAAAAGGGGCAGGTCCGATGCCCACTGAAGCTTTCTTT.

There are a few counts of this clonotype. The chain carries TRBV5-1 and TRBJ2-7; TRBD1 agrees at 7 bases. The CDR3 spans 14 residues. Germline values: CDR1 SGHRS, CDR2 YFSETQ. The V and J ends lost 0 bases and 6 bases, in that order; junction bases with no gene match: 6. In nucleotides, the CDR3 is TGCGCCAGCAGCTTGGTTTCAGGGGGTGGCGAGCAGTACTTC. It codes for CASSLVSGGGEQYF.

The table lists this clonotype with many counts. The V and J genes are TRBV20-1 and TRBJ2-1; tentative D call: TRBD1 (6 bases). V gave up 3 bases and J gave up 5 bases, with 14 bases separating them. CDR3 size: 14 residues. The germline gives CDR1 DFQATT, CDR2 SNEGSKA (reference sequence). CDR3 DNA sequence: TGCAGTGCTAGTCCCCGGACAGTGAACAATGAGCAGTTCTTC. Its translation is CSASPRTVNNEQFF.

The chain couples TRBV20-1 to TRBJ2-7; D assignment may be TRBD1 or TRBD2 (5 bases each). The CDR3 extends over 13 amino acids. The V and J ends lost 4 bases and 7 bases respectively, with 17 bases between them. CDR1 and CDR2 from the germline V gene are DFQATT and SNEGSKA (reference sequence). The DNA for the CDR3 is TGCAGTGCTAATCCGGGACGCGCCGGGGAGCAGTACTTC. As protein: CSANPGRAGEQYF.

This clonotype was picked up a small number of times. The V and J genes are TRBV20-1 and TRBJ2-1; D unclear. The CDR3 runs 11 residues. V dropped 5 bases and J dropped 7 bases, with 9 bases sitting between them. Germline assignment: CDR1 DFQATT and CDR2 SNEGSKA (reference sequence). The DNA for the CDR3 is TGCAGTGCTCCCTCTAGGAATGAGCAGTTCTTC. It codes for CSAPSRNEQFF.

The CDR3 nucleotides read TGTGCCAGCAGCTCCGATGGGGCGTCAGGGAACATTCAGTACTTC. It yields the protein CASSSDGASGNIQYF. V usage is TRBV7-2 and J usage is TRBJ2-4; D is possibly TRBD1 (5 bases). With 4 bases removed from V and 7 bases from J, the gap between germline ends came to 17 bases. The CDR3 has 15 amino acids. CDR1 and CDR2 (germline): SGHTA, FQGNSA. Combining the CDR3 with reference TRBV7-2 and TRBJ2-4 gives the whole variable domain GAGVSQSPSNKVTEKGKDVELRCDPISGHTALYWYRQSLGQGLEFLIYFQGNSAPDKSGLPSDRFSAERTGGSVSTLTIQRTQQEDSAVYLCASSSDGASGNIQYFGAGTRLSVL.